This T cell receptor beta chain was captured by sequencing in a study of blood T cell repertoires in COVID-19. Study-wide context: The United States, Italy and Spain supplied acute and convalescent COVID-19 samples. In each case, the material was cDNA or gDNA derived from T cells, B-cell-depleted T cells, or PBMCs.

In the authors' methods: Estimation of nucleated cell counts was performed using reference gene primer amplification. The method was immunoSEQ multiplex PCR; TCRdb's version includes in-frame clones alone and lacks a portion of them. V, J and clone size reflect that table, while D and trimming were determined from the DNA. Here the sample spans 36,000 or so clones, roughly nine tenths being singletons. V was shortened by 5 bases and J by 4 bases, with 12 bases between the two germline ends. CDR3 length: 14 amino acids. CDR1 KGHSH and CDR2 LQKENI come from the germline V gene. The sample taken for sequencing was peripheral blood. The sequence was obtained from a human donor in a cohort sampled during active COVID-19. This chain connects TRBV18 to TRBJ1-5, with a tentative D call TRBD1 (5 bases). Here the CDR3 reads CASSIQGRNQPQHF. The CDR3 bases are TGTGCCAGCTCAATCCAGGGAAGAAATCAGCCCCAGCATTTT.